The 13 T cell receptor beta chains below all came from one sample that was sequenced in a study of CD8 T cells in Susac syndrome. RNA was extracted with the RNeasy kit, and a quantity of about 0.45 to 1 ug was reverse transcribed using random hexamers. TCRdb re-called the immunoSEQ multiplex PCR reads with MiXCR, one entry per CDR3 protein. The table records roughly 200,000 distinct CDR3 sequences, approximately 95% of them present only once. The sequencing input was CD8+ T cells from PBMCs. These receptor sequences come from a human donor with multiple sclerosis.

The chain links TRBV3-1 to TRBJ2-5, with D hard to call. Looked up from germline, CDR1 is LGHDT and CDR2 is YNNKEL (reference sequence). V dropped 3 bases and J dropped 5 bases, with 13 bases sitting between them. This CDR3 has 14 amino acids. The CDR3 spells CASSHPLRAETQYF. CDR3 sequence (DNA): TGTGCCAGCAGCCATCCCCTTCGGGCGGAGACCCAGTACTTC.

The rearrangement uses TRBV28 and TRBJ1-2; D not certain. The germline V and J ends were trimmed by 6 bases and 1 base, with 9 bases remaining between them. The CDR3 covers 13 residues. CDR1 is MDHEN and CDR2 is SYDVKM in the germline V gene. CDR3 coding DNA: TGTGCCAGCAGCTTGACACTTAACTATGGCTACACCTTC. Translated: CASSLTLNYGYTF.

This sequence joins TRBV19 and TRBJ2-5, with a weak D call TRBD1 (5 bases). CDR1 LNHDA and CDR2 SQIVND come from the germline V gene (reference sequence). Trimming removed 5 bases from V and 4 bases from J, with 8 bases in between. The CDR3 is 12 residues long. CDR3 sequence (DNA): TGTGCCAGTAGTCCAGGGTTAGAGACCCAGTACTTC. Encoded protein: CASSPGLETQYF.

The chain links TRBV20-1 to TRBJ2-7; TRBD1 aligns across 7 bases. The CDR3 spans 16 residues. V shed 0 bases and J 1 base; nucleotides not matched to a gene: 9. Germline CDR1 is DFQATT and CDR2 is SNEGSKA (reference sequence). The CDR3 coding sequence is TGCAGTGCTAGAGACGCAACAGGGGACGGTTCCTACGAGCAGTACTTC. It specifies CSARDATGDGSYEQYF.

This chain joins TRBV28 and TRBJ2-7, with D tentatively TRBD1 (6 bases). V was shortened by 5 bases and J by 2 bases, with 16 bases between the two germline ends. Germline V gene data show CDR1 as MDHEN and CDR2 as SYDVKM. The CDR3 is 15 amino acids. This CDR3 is CASSTETGTPYEQYF. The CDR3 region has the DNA TGTGCCAGCAGTACCGAGACCGGGACACCCTACGAGCAGTACTTC. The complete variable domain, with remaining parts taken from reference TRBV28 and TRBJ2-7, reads DVKVTQSSRYLVKRTGEKVFLECVQDMDHENMFWYRQDPGLGLRLIYFSYDVKMKEKGDIPEGYSVSREKKERFSLILESASTNQTSMYLCASSTETGTPYEQYFGPGTRLTVT.

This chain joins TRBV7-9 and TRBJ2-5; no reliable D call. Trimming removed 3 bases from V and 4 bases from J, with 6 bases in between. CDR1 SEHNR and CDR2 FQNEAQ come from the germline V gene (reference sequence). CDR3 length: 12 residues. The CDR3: CASSFNAETQYF. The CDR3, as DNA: TGTGCCAGCAGCTTTAACGCAGAGACCCAGTACTTC.

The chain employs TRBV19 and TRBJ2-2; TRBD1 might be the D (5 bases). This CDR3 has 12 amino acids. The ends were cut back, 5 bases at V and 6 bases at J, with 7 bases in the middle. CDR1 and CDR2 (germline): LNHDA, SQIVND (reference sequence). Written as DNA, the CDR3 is TGTGCCAGTAGTTGGGGCCCCGGGGAGCTGTTTTTT. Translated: CASSWGPGELFF.

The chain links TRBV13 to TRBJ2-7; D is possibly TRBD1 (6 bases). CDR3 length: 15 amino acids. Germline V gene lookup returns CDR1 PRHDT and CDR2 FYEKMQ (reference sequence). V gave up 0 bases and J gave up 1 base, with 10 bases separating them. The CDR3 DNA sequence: TGTGCCAGCAGCTTAGGGGTAACAGGGTCCTACGAGCAGTACTTC. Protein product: CASSLGVTGSYEQYF.

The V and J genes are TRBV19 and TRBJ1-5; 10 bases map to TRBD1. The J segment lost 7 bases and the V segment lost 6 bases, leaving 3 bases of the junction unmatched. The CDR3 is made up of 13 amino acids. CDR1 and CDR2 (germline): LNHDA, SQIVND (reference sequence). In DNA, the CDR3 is TGTGCCAGTAGGGGACAGGGGAGGCAGCCCCAGCATTTT. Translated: CASRGQGRQPQHF. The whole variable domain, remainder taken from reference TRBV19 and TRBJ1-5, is DGGITQSPKYLFRKEGQNVTLSCEQNLNHDAMYWYRQDPGQGLRLIYYSQIVNDFQKGDIAEGYSVSREKKESFPLTVTSAQKNPTAFYLCASRGQGRQPQHFGDGTRLSIL.

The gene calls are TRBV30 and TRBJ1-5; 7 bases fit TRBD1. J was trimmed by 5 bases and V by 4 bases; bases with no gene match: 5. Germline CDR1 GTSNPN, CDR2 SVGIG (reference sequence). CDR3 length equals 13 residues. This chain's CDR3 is CAWTDRQDQPQHF. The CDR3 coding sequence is TGTGCCTGGACGGACAGGCAAGATCAGCCCCAGCATTTT. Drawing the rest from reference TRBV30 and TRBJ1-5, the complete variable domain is SQTIHQWPATLVQPVGSPLSLECTVEGTSNPNLYWYRQAAGRGLQLLFYSVGIGQISSEVPQNLSASRPQDRQFILSSKKLLLSDSGFYLCAWTDRQDQPQHFGDGTRLSIL.

In DNA, the CDR3 is TGTGCCAGCAGTTACTCGGCGACAGGGGGAACCAATCAGCCCCAGCATTTT. Translating gives CASSYSATGGTNQPQHF. J is TRBJ1-5 and V is TRBV6-5, with 9 bases identical to TRBD1. With 0 bases clipped from V and 3 bases from J, the junction kept 6 bases outside the gene matches. This CDR3 has 17 amino acids. The V gene's germline CDR1 is MNHEY and CDR2 SVGAGI.

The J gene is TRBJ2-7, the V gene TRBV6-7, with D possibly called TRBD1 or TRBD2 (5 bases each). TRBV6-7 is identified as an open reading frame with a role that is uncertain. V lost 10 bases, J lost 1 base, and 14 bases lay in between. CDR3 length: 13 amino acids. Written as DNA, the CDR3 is TGTGCCACCAACCGGGACGTGTCCTACGAGCAGTACTTC. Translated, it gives CATNRDVSYEQYF.

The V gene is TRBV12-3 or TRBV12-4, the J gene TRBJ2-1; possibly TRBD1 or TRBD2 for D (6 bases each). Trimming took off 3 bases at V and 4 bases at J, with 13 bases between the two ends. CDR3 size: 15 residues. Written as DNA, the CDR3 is TGTGCCAGCAGTTTTGGGGGCGGGGTGTACAATGAGCAGTTCTTC. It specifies CASSFGGGVYNEQFF.